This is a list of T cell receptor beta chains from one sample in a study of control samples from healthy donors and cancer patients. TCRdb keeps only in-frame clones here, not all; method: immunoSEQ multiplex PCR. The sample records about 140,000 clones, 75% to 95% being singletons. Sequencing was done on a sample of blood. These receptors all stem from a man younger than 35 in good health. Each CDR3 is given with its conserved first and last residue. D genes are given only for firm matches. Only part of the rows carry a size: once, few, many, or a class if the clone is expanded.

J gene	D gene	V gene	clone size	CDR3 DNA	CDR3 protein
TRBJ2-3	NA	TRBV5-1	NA	TGCGCCAGCAGCCCCAACAGGGATAGCACAGATACGCAGTATTTT	CASSPNRDSTDTQYF
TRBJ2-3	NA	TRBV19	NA	TGTGCCAGTAGTCCCACCGACAGAGTCACAGATACGCAGTATTTT	CASSPTDRVTDTQYF
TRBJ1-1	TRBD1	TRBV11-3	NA	TGTGCCAGCAGCTCCACAGGGGTTGACACTGAAGCTTTCTTT	CASSSTGVDTEAFF
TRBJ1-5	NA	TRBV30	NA	TGTGCCTGGAGCCGGTCGGGGCCCAAGGGTCAGCCCCAGCATTTT	CAWSRSGPKGQPQHF
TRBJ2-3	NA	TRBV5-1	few	TGCGCCAGCAGCTCCGCGGGGGCTGATTCAGATACGCAGTATTTT	CASSSAGADSDTQYF
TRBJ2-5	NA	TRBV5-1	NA	TGCGCCAGCAGCTCTGCCCGGGCCCAAGAGACCCAGTACTTC	CASSSARAQETQYF
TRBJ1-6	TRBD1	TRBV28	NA	TGTGCCAGCAGTTTTAACAGGGGATGGTCACCCCTCCACTTT	CASSFNRGWSPLHF
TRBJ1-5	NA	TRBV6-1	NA	TGTGCCAGCAGTGAATTATCGGGGGTAAATCAGCCCCAGCATTTT	CASSELSGVNQPQHF
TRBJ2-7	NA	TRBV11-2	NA	TGTGCCAGCAGTTCTACCCCCCCCGTTATCGACGAGCAGTACTTC	CASSSTPPVIDEQYF
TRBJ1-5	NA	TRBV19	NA	TGTGCCAGTAGCGACGTTTATAGCAATCAGCCCCAGCATTTT	CASSDVYSNQPQHF
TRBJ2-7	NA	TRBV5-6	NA	TGTGCCAGCAGCTTGGGGCGAGACTCCTCGGGTTCCTACGAGCAGTACTTC	CASSLGRDSSGSYEQYF
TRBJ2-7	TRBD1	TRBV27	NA	TGTGCCAGCAGTTTACACAGGGGATACTCCTACGAGCAGTACTTC	CASSLHRGYSYEQYF
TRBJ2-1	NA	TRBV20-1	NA	TGCAGTGCTAGAGCCCCCGATGAGCAGTTCTTC	CSARAPDEQFF
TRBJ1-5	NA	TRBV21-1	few	TGTGCCAGCAGCAACCCCGGGACAGGGCATCAGCCCCAGCATTTT	CASSNPGTGHQPQHF
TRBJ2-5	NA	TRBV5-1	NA	TGCGCCAGCAGCTTGCGGGTAGAAGGGACCCAGTACTTC	CASSLRVEGTQYF
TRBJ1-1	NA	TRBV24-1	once	TGTGCCACCAGTGATAGCCAATTAGGCACTGAAGCTTTCTTT	CATSDSQLGTEAFF
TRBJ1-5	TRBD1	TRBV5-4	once	TGTGCCAGCAGCCCCGGGACAGGGCTCAATCAGCCCCAGCATTTT	CASSPGTGLNQPQHF
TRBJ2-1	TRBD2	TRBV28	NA	TGTGCCAGCAGTTTGACTAGCGATCCCTACAATGAGCAGTTCTTC	CASSLTSDPYNEQFF
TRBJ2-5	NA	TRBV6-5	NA	TGTGCCAGCAGGACGCTGCCAGGGGAAGATGAGACCCAGTACTTC	CASRTLPGEDETQYF
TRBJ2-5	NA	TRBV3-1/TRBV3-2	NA	TGTGCCAGCAGCCAAGATTGGGCAGGGTCGGAGACCCAGTACTTC	CASSQDWAGSETQYF
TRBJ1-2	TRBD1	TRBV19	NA	TGTGCCAGTAGTATAGATCAACAGGGGCTCGGGGGCTACACCTTC	CASSIDQQGLGGYTF
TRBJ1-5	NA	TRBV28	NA	TGTGCCAGCAGGGGGACCCTCCCGAATCAGCCCCAGCATTTT	CASRGTLPNQPQHF